This entry describes one T cell receptor beta chain. Its antigen is not identified. From germline, CDR1 is SGHVS and CDR2 FQNEAQ. V shed 2 bases, J shed 3 bases, and the junction held 26 bases outside the gene matches. The CDR3 contains 23 residues. The sample is drawn from a study of molecular identifiers for immune sequencing clone quantification. Findings and caveats of the study: Spiked TCR RNA from one Jurkat cell reportedly showed up when mixed among one million naive cells. In CMV-specific effectors, clones above 20 copies held over 99% of molecules; naive, under 1%.

Each CDR3 protein is one row after TCRdb ran MiXCR on the PCR reads. The data show some 320,000 distinct CDR3 sequences, around 21% seen once. The sequence was obtained from a human donor in good health. Some libraries in this study had Jurkat cell RNA spiked in. This chain links TRBV7-8 with TRBJ2-1, with 9 bases identical to TRBD2. The specimen sequenced was naive CD8+ T cells from blood, with Jurkat cell RNA spiked in. The subset was: FACS-sorted CD8+CD4-CCR7+CD45RA+ naive T cells. The CDR3 loop is CASSLPTGGQGGGGAPVYNEQFF. The CDR3 bases are TGTGCCAGCAGCTTACCCACCGGGGGCCAGGGGGGCGGGGGGGCACCGGTCTACAATGAGCAGTTCTTC.